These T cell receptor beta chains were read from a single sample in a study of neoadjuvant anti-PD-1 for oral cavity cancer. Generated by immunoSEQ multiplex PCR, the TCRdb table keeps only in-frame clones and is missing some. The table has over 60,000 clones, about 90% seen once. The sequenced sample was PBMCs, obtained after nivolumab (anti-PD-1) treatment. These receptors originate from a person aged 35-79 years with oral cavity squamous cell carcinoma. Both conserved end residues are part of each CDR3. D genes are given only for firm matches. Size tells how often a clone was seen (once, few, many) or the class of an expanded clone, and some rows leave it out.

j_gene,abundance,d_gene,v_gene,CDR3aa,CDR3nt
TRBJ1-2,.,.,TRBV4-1,CASSQEGAEANYGYTF,TGCGCCAGCAGCCAAGAAGGCGCAGAAGCTAACTATGGCTACACCTTC
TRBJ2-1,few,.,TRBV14,CASSLTVGASYNEQFF,TGTGCCAGCAGCCTAACGGTGGGTGCCTCCTACAATGAGCAGTTCTTC
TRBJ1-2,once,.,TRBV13,CASTLKGGAGYGYTF,TGTGCCAGCACCTTAAAGGGGGGCGCAGGTTATGGCTACACCTTC
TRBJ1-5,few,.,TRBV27,CASSPRGNSNQPQHF,TGTGCCAGCAGTCCTCGGGGGAATAGCAATCAGCCCCAGCATTTT
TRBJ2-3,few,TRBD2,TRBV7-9,CASSLPRASGSPTDTQYF,TGTGCCAGCAGCTTACCCCGGGCTAGCGGGAGTCCCACAGATACGCAGTATTTT
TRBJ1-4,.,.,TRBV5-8,CASTQGGRPNEKLFF,TGTGCCAGCACCCAGGGAGGAAGACCTAATGAAAAACTGTTTTTT
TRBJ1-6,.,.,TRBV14,CASSQVWGTNSPLHF,TGTGCCAGCAGCCAAGTATGGGGCACCAATTCACCCCTCCACTTT
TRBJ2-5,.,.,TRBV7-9,CASSPGIQKETQYF,TGTGCCAGCAGCCCCGGGATCCAGAAAGAGACCCAGTACTTC
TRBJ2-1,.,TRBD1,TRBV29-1,CSVVDRAYNEQFF,TGCAGCGTCGTTGACAGGGCGTACAATGAGCAGTTCTTC
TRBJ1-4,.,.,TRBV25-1,CASSELGTNEKLFF,TGTGCCAGCAGTGAACTAGGAACTAATGAAAAACTGTTTTTT
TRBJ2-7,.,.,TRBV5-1,CASSLEPGTRIREQYF,TGCGCCAGCAGCTTGGAACCCGGGACCCGAATCCGTGAGCAGTACTTC
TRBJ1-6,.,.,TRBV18,CASSGRDNSPLHF,TGTGCCAGCTCCGGGAGGGATAATTCACCCCTCCACTTT